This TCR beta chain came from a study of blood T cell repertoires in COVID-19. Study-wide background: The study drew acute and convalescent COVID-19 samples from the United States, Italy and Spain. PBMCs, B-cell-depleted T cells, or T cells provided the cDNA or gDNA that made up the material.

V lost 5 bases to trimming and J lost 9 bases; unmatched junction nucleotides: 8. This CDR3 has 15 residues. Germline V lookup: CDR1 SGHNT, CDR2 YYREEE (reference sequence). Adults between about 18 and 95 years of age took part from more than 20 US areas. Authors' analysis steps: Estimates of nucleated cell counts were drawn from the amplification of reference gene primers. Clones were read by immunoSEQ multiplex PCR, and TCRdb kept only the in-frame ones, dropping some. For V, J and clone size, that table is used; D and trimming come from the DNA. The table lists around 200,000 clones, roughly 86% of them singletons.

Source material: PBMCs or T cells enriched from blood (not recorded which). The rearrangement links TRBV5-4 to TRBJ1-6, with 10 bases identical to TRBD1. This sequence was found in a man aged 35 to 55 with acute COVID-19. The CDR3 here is CASSLPGTGVSPLHF. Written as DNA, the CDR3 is TGTGCCAGCAGTCTCCCGGGGACAGGGGTTTCACCCCTCCACTTT. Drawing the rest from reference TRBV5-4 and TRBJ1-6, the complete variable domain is ETGVTQSPTHLIKTRGQQVTLRCSSQSGHNTVSWYQQALGQGPQFIFQYYREEENGRGNFPPRFSGLQFPNYSSELNVNALELDDSALYLCASSLPGTGVSPLHFGNGTRLTVT.